This T cell receptor (beta chain) emerged from a study of blood T cell repertoires in COVID-19. Trimming pared 6 bases from V and 5 bases from J, leaving 16 bases between. The germline V gene has CDR1 MNHEY and CDR2 SVGAGI. CDR3 size: 14 residues. Using immunoSEQ multiplex PCR, the repertoire was profiled, and TCRdb retains in-frame clones only, with some absent. The table records approximately 130,000 clones, 88% of them present only once. The source of this sequence is a man in his fifties or sixties with acute or convalescent COVID-19. Material for sequencing was peripheral blood. The V gene is TRBV6-5, the J gene TRBJ2-5; D perhaps matches TRBD1 (7 bases). The CDR3 nucleotides read TGTGCCAGCAGGGATACAGGGGCGGGGGAGACCCAGTACTTC. Encoded protein: CASRDTGAGETQYF.